What follows is one T cell receptor beta chain and its context. The record originates from a study of T-cell memory formation after mild COVID-19. TCRdb independently ran MiXCR on the 5' RACE reads; one entry per CDR3 protein. The repertoire has about 150,000 distinct CDR3 sequences, about 15% of them found once; the top ten carry around 14%. V dropped 4 bases and J dropped 9; count of bases not matched to a gene: 11. CDR3 size: 14 residues. Germline values: CDR1 SNHLY, CDR2 FYNNEI. The V call is TRBV2, the J call TRBJ2-7; 8 bases are a match to TRBD1. The source is an adult woman who had mild COVID-19 (a few samples of this study predate the infection). Cell type and time point are not known. Specimen: PBMCs or a T cell subset sorted from them (not recorded which). The CDR3 reads CASSGDGQGGGQYF. The CDR3 nucleotides read TGTGCCAGCAGTGGAGACGGACAGGGAGGAGGGCAGTACTTC.